The 5 T cell receptor beta chains listed next were all sequenced from one sample in a study of blood T cell repertoires in COVID-19. Assay used: immunoSEQ multiplex PCR; TCRdb lists only in-frame clones, some missing. The sample includes roughly 220,000 clones, about 88% of them seen just once. The material sequenced was peripheral blood. The receptor set was obtained from a man aged 50-60 years who had recovered from COVID-19.

Here the CDR3 reads CASSSAQINQPQHF. Written as DNA, the CDR3 is TGTGCCAGCAGTTCAGCGCAGATCAATCAGCCCCAGCATTTT. The rearrangement uses TRBV6-2 or TRBV6-3 and TRBJ1-5; D uncertain. The CDR3 is 14 residues long. Trimming removed 4 bases at V and 3 bases at J, with 10 bases between. Per the germline V gene, CDR1 is MNHEY and CDR2 is SVGEGT.

On this clone itself: The sample carries other DNA sequences with the same CDR3. The chain has TRBV30 and TRBJ1-5; no reliable D call. CDR3 size: 14 residues. Germline V lookup: CDR1 GTSNPN, CDR2 SVGIG (reference sequence). V was pared by 0 bases and J by 4 bases, with 10 bases between. CDR3 loop: CAWSVQMRNQPQHF. The CDR3 DNA follows: TGTGCCTGGAGTGTGCAGATGAGGAATCAGCCCCAGCATTTT.

V is TRBV9 and J is TRBJ2-1; 8 positions match TRBD2. This CDR3 has 18 residues. CDR1 SGDLS and CDR2 YYNGEE come from the germline V gene. Trimming took 0 bases from V and 4 from J; bases not matched to a gene: 12. The CDR3 DNA is TGTGCCAGCAGCGTAGCCCTACTAGCGGAGGGCCTTTACAATGAGCAGTTCTTC. This sequence encodes CASSVALLAEGLYNEQFF.

The chain employs TRBV19 and TRBJ2-1, with TRBD1 as a possible D gene (6 bases). Trimming stripped 4 bases from V and 6 bases from J, with 16 bases between. The CDR3 length is 15 residues. Germline CDR1 LNHDA, CDR2 SQIVND (reference sequence). The CDR3 sequence: CASSTQGNYPNEQFF. CDR3 nucleotide sequence: TGTGCCAGTAGTACGCAGGGGAATTACCCCAATGAGCAGTTCTTC. The full variable domain, completed using reference TRBV19 and TRBJ2-1, is DGGITQSPKYLFRKEGQNVTLSCEQNLNHDAMYWYRQDPGQGLRLIYYSQIVNDFQKGDIAEGYSVSREKKESFPLTVTSAQKNPTAFYLCASSTQGNYPNEQFFGPGTRLTVL.

This clone was picked up one time. V usage is TRBV27 and J usage is TRBJ2-1; no reliable D call. There are 15 residues in the CDR3. Germline CDR1 and CDR2: MNHEY and SMNVEV (reference sequence). V shed 2 bases and J shed 6 bases, with 14 bases lying between them. The CDR3 sequence: CASSLHPSVSNEQFF. The CDR3 DNA follows: TGTGCCAGCAGTTTACACCCGTCGGTATCCAATGAGCAGTTCTTC.